These 6 T cell receptor beta chains came from one sample sequenced in a study of cytomegalovirus exposure and HLA in healthy donors. Sequencing was performed with immunoSEQ multiplex PCR; in TCRdb, only in-frame clones are kept and a portion is missing. There are some 250,000 clones in the sample; approximately 83% occur only once, and 1% to 1.5% lies in the top ten. Sequenced input: PBMCs. These receptors were obtained from a woman aged 30 to 39 in good health and CMV-seropositive.

The chain uses TRBV19 and TRBJ2-7; the D gene is possibly TRBD2 (5 bases). Germline CDR1 LNHDA, CDR2 SQIVND (reference sequence). CDR3 length: 15 amino acids. The V and J ends lost 2 bases and 0 bases respectively, with 11 bases between them. This CDR3 is CASSIRLINSYEQYF. Written as DNA, the CDR3 is TGTGCCAGTAGTATACGACTAATCAACTCCTACGAGCAGTACTTC.

The chain recombines TRBV6-5 with TRBJ1-5; 7 bases align to TRBD1. This CDR3 spans 14 amino acids. CDR1 is MNHEY and CDR2 is SVGAGI in the germline V gene. V was pared by 7 bases and J by 6 bases, with 9 bases of the junction left unmatched. The CDR3 here is CASTDRDGAQPQHF. The CDR3, as DNA: TGTGCCAGCACCGACAGGGACGGGGCTCAGCCCCAGCATTTT.

This CDR3 is CASIPSTGGGQETQYF. DNA of the CDR3: TGTGCCAGCATTCCCTCGACAGGGGGAGGGCAAGAGACCCAGTACTTC. The chain recombines TRBV2 with TRBJ2-5; the match to TRBD1 covers 9 bases. This CDR3 is 16 amino acids long. CDR1 is SNHLY, CDR2 FYNNEI, per germline. With 7 bases clipped from V and 2 bases from J, the junction kept 11 bases outside the gene matches. The variable domain in full, completed from reference TRBV2 and TRBJ2-5, reads EPEVTQTPSHQVTQMGQEVILRCVPISNHLYFYWYRQILGQKVEFLVSFYNNEISEKSEIFDDQFSVERPDGSNFTLKIRSTKLEDSAMYFCASIPSTGGGQETQYFGPGTRLLVL.

The CDR3 nucleotides are TGCGCCAGCAGTCAATCGTCCGGGACAGGGGATTCCAACTATGGCTACACCTTC. This translates into CASSQSSGTGDSNYGYTF. V usage is TRBV23-1 and J usage is TRBJ1-2; the match to TRBD1 covers 10 bases. TRBV23-1 is identified as an open reading frame with a role that is uncertain. Trimming removed 0 bases from V and 2 bases from J; junction bases left unmatched: 9. This CDR3 is built from 18 residues.

The chain joins TRBV19 to TRBJ1-5, with D hard to call. The CDR3 runs 15 residues. CDR1 is LNHDA, CDR2 SQIVND, per germline (reference sequence). V shed 6 bases and J shed 6 bases, with 18 bases lying between them. The CDR3 nucleotides are TGTGCCAGTAGCCCGAGTGGCGGATTGACTCAGCCCCAGCATTTT. Residues: CASSPSGGLTQPQHF.

This chain links TRBV7-8 with TRBJ2-7; tentative D call: TRBD2 (5 bases). The V end lost 6 bases, the J end lost 0 bases, and 6 bases lay between the germline ends. The CDR3 contains 12 residues. Per the germline V gene, CDR1 is SGHVS and CDR2 is FQNEAQ. The CDR3 DNA reads TGTGCCAGCAGGAGCGGCTCCTACGAGCAGTACTTC. It yields the protein CASRSGSYEQYF.